Listed below are T cell receptor beta chains from one sample, sequenced in a study of T cell responses to AZD1222 COVID-19 vaccine. Sequencing was performed with immunoSEQ multiplex PCR; in TCRdb, only in-frame clones are kept and a portion is missing. The table has about 120,000 clones, roughly nine tenths seen once. This sample comprised peripheral blood, obtained on day 0 of AZD1222 vaccination. The receptors were gathered from an adult in good health. The CDR3 runs from the conserved cysteine through the conserved F or W. D genes are given only for firm matches. Size values are once, few and many counts, or a class for expanded clones, and some rows have none.

v_call,d_call,j_call,clone_size,cdr3_aa,cdr3_nt
TRBV29-1,.,TRBJ1-4,.,CSVGRGGNEKLFF,TGCAGCGTGGGACGTGGAGGAAATGAAAAACTGTTTTTT
TRBV9,TRBD1,TRBJ1-6,.,CASSDSTGTGAQPLHF,TGTGCCAGCAGCGATTCAACCGGGACAGGTGCTCAACCCCTCCACTTT
TRBV6-5,.,TRBJ1-4,once,CASSLGVGEKLFF,TGTGCCAGCAGTCTGGGGGTGGGTGAAAAACTGTTTTTT
TRBV2,.,TRBJ1-4,.,CASNQGERGNEKLFF,TGTGCCAGCAACCAAGGGGAGAGGGGAAACGAAAAACTGTTTTTT
TRBV3-1/TRBV3-2,.,TRBJ1-1,.,CASSRTGTMTTEAFF,TGTGCCAGCAGCCGAACAGGGACGATGACCACTGAAGCTTTCTTT
TRBV20-1,.,TRBJ2-7,.,CSVPRVEEQYF,TGCAGTGTACCCAGGGTGGAAGAGCAGTACTTC
TRBV28,.,TRBJ1-3,.,CASSSFDSSGNTIYF,TGTGCCAGCAGTTCCTTCGATTCCTCTGGAAACACCATATATTTT
TRBV11-2,TRBD1,TRBJ2-7,.,CASSHDRGGYEQYF,TGTGCCAGCAGCCATGACAGGGGGGGATACGAGCAGTACTTC
TRBV9,TRBD1,TRBJ1-1,once,CASSVTGAMNTEAFF,TGTGCCAGCAGCGTCACAGGGGCGATGAACACTGAAGCTTTCTTT
TRBV27,.,TRBJ1-2,once,CASSLRWGLNYGYTF,TGTGCCAGCAGTTTAAGGTGGGGCCTCAACTATGGCTACACCTTC
TRBV27,.,TRBJ2-2,.,CASAGSWAGELFF,TGTGCCAGCGCCGGGTCCTGGGCCGGGGAGCTGTTTTTT
TRBV10-3,.,TRBJ2-7,.,CAISESRSEQYF,TGTGCCATCAGTGAGTCTAGAAGCGAGCAGTACTTC
TRBV19,TRBD2,TRBJ2-2,.,CASSLWGGTRANTGELFF,TGTGCCAGTAGTTTATGGGGAGGGACTAGGGCGAACACCGGGGAGCTGTTTTTT
TRBV12-5,TRBD1,TRBJ2-7,.,CASGQSRTGAGEQYF,TGTGCTAGTGGCCAATCACGGACAGGGGCTGGGGAGCAGTACTTC
TRBV7-6,.,TRBJ1-4,once,CASSLGFDTTNEKLFF,TGTGCCAGCAGCTTAGGATTTGACACAACTAATGAAAAACTGTTTTTT
TRBV4-2,TRBD2,TRBJ2-3,.,CASSLGLAGAGTDTQYF,TGTGCCAGCAGCCTGGGACTAGCGGGAGCGGGCACAGATACGCAGTATTTT
TRBV6-5,.,TRBJ1-1,.,CASGDTMNTEAFF,TGTGCCAGCGGAGATACGATGAACACTGAAGCTTTCTTT
TRBV15,.,TRBJ1-5,.,CATRPGGGGGQPQHF,TGTGCCACCAGACCGGGGGGTGGGGGCGGTCAGCCCCAGCATTTT
TRBV10-1,.,TRBJ2-2,.,CASSVGGNTGELFF,TGCGCCAGCAGTGTTGGAGGGAACACCGGGGAGCTGTTTTTT
TRBV5-1,.,TRBJ2-3,once,CASSLGQVHTDTQYF,TGCGCCAGCAGCTTGGGCCAGGTGCACACAGATACGCAGTATTTT
TRBV2,.,TRBJ1-4,.,CASSFRDKDEKLFF,TGTGCCAGCAGTTTCCGGGACAAAGACGAAAAACTGTTTTTT
TRBV28,TRBD1,TRBJ1-4,.,CASRDRGRANEKLFF,TGTGCCAGCAGGGACAGGGGCAGGGCTAATGAAAAACTGTTTTTT
TRBV10-3,.,TRBJ1-4,once,CAISASGSPTNEKLFF,TGTGCCATCAGTGCATCCGGGAGTCCAACTAATGAAAAACTGTTTTTT
TRBV7-7,TRBD1,TRBJ2-2,.,CASRPGTGIAGELFF,TGTGCTAGCAGGCCCGGGACAGGGATAGCCGGGGAGCTGTTTTTT
TRBV30,.,TRBJ2-2,.,CAWSGTSNTGELFF,TGTGCCTGGAGTGGGACATCGAACACCGGGGAGCTGTTTTTT
TRBV19,TRBD1,TRBJ1-4,.,CATGGARNEKLFF,TGTGCCACAGGGGGGGCCCGAAATGAAAAACTGTTTTTT
TRBV10-2,.,TRBJ2-1,once,CASWGPGRGLEQFF,TGCGCCAGCTGGGGACCCGGAAGGGGCCTTGAGCAGTTCTTC
TRBV24-1,.,TRBJ1-1,once,CATSDLRDSFW,TGTGCCACCAGTGATCTCCGGGACTCCTTTTGG
TRBV6-4,TRBD1,TRBJ2-5,.,CASSTDRGETQYF,TGTGCCAGCAGTACCGACAGGGGCGAGACCCAGTACTTC
TRBV30,.,TRBJ1-3,.,CAWTLTGGNTIYF,TGTGCCTGGACCCTCACCGGGGGAAACACCATATATTTT
TRBV7-8,.,TRBJ2-2,.,CASSLGLSLSGELFF,TGTGCCAGCAGCCTGGGACTCAGCCTTTCCGGGGAGCTGTTTTTT
TRBV20-1,.,TRBJ1-1,.,CSASKITEAFF,TGCAGTGCTAGTAAGATCACTGAAGCTTTCTTT
TRBV6-2/TRBV6-3,.,TRBJ2-7,.,CASSYSHTYEQYF,TGTGCCAGCAGTTACTCCCATACTTACGAGCAGTACTTC
TRBV19,.,TRBJ1-3,.,CASNAARLSGNTIYF,TGTGCCAGTAATGCAGCCCGCCTCTCTGGAAACACCATATATTTT